The next 14 T cell receptor delta chains were all read from a single sample in a study of gamma-delta chains in newborns, infants, children. TCRdb redid the clone calls on the reads with CATT. The repertoire holds thousands of delta-chain clones, with roughly 2% as singletons. The sample was blood. Receptor source: a child who was a newborn, infant or young child, either healthy, febrile or measles-vaccinated (not recorded which).

For this clone: It differs at one base from a far larger clone, so likely a read error. This CDR3 is also generated by other DNA sequences in the sample. The chain recombines TRDV2 with TRDJ3, with a tentative D call TRDD3 (6 bases). Germline V gives CDR1 GEAIGNYY, CDR2 EKD. The CDR3 spans 18 residues. The V and J ends lost 0 bases and 1 base respectively, with 12 bases between them. CDR3 sequence: CACDTVLGDSWDTRQMFF. As DNA, the CDR3 is TGTGCCTGTGACACCGTGCTTGGGGATTCCTGGGACACCCGACAGATGTTTTTC.

This clone showed up just a few times. A far larger clone is a single base away, which makes a read error likely. In the same sample, other DNA sequences code for this CDR3. The chain employs TRDV2 and TRDJ3, with 7 bases fitting TRDD3. The CDR3 is 20 residues long. V dropped 7 bases and J dropped 0; count of bases not matched to a gene: 17. Germline-derived CDR1 and CDR2 are GEAIGNYY and EKD. The CDR3 DNA reads TGTGCCTGCGACGCAGCCTTTACTGGGGCCAGCTCCTGGGACACCCGACAGATGTTTTTC. Amino acid sequence: CACDAAFTGASSWDTRQMFF.

Comments on this clone: TCRdb records a much larger clone's protein for this DNA, with a difference at residue 3 that likely arises from a read error; the protein given is the translation of the DNA. The V gene is TRDV2, the J gene TRDJ3; TRDD3 aligns across 11 bases. The CDR3 sequence is 17 residues long. Germline CDR1 reads GEAIGNYY; CDR2 reads EKD. The CDR3 spells CARDTTGGYWDTRQMFF. CDR3 DNA sequence: TGTGCCCGTGACACTACTGGGGGATACTGGGACACCCGACAGATGTTTTTC.

Concerning this clone itself: A much larger clone sits a single nucleotide away, making a read error possible. The sample carries other DNA sequences with the same CDR3. The V and J genes are TRDV2 and TRDJ3, with 13 nucleotides matching TRDD3. Germline CDR1 reads GEAIGNYY; CDR2 reads EKD. This CDR3 spans 20 amino acids. In nucleotides, the CDR3 is TGTGCCTGCGACAACGTACTGGGGGATACGCGCTCCTGGGACACCCGACAGATGTTTTTC. This translates into CACDNVLGDTRSWDTRQMFF.

Notes on this clone: The junction departs from germline at one end; a sequencing error may be responsible. The J gene is TRDJ3, the V gene TRDV2; 10 nucleotides align to TRDD3. Germline loops: CDR1 GEAIGNYY, CDR2 EKD. The CDR3 is made up of 20 amino acids. CDR3 amino acids: CACDSILGDSHSWGTRQMFF. The DNA of the CDR3 is TGTGCCTGTGACTCGATACTGGGGGATTCGCACTCCTGGGGCACCCGACAGATGTTTTTC.

On this clone itself: This DNA translates differently at residue 3 from the TCRdb protein, which is that of a much larger clone; a read error is likely, and the protein shown is the DNA's own translation. Other DNA sequences within the sample encode an identical CDR3. The chain links TRDV2 to TRDJ2; 9 bases align to TRDD3. CDR3 size: 16 residues. Germline loops: CDR1 GEAIGNYY, CDR2 EKD. Written as DNA, the CDR3 is TGTGCCCGTGACATACTGGGGGAAGCTTTGACAGCACAACTCTTCTTT. Residues: CARDILGEALTAQLFF.

This clone is medium-sized in the sample. Other DNA variants within this sample encode the same CDR3. The chain recombines TRDV2 with TRDJ3; 8 bases align to TRDD3. The CDR3 is 19 amino acids. V shed 0 bases and J 0 bases; nucleotides not matched to a gene: 6. Germline V CDR1 and CDR2: GEAIGNYY, EKD. This CDR3 is CACDTVLGGSSWDTRQMFF. CDR3 DNA: TGTGCCTGTGACACCGTACTGGGGGGGAGCTCCTGGGACACCCGACAGATGTTTTTC.

This clone was counted a few times. It may be a read error: a sequence one base away is much more abundant. J is TRDJ3 and V is TRDV2; 12 bases fit TRDD3. The CDR3 runs 21 residues. CDR1 GEAIGNYY and CDR2 EKD come from the germline V gene. V lost 0 bases to trimming and J lost 2 bases; unmatched junction nucleotides: 10. The CDR3 here is CACDTVLGDTPWPWDTRQMFF. The CDR3 DNA is TGTGCCTGTGACACCGTACTGGGGGATACCCCCTGGCCCTGGGACACCCGACAGATGTTTTTC.

This clone came up a few times. A far larger clone is just one base off, so this is likely a read error. Other DNA sequences of this sample code for an identical CDR3. The CDR3 protein is CACDTVLGDTTLTAQLFF. The CDR3 DNA sequence: TGTGCTTGTGACACCGTACTGGGGGATACCACTTTGACAGCACAACTCTTCTTT. The rearrangement links TRDV2 to TRDJ2; 12 bases agree with TRDD3. Germline V gene data show CDR1 as GEAIGNYY and CDR2 as EKD. The CDR3 covers 18 residues.

By share, this clone ranks as medium-sized. This sample also contains other DNA sequences that code for the same CDR3. The CDR3 DNA sequence: TGTGCCTGTGACACCGTTCTGGGGGATACGCGGGATTCCTGGGACACCCGACAGATGTTTTTC. It translates to CACDTVLGDTRDSWDTRQMFF. The V call is TRDV2, the J call TRDJ3, with 12 bases matching TRDD3. Germline-derived CDR1 and CDR2 are GEAIGNYY and EKD. The CDR3 consists of 21 residues. Trimming took 0 bases from V and 1 from J; bases not matched to a gene: 9.

On this clone itself: With a far larger clone one base away, a read error is the likely cause. The identical CDR3 is also encoded by other nucleotide sequences in the sample. The gene calls are TRDV2 and TRDJ2; 13 bases map to TRDD3. CDR1 and CDR2 from the germline V gene are GEAIGNYY and EKD. This CDR3 spans 17 amino acids. DNA of the CDR3: TGTGCCTGTGACATACTGGGGGATACGGGTTTGACGGCACAACTCTTCTTT. Its protein product is CACDILGDTGLTAQLFF.

This clone has a handful of counts. TCRdb records a much larger clone's protein for this DNA, with a difference at residue 5 that likely arises from a read error; the protein given is the translation of the DNA. The chain employs TRDV2 and TRDJ3; no clear D gene. The germline V and J ends were trimmed by 3 bases and 5 bases, with 19 bases remaining between them. This CDR3 region has 18 residues. The germline gives CDR1 GEAIGNYY, CDR2 EKD. CDR3 protein: CACDSVDFMNRDTRQMFF. CDR3 bases: TGTGCCTGTGACTCCGTGGACTTCATGAACAGGGACACCCGACAGATGTTTTTC.

This clone has a handful of counts. The protein TCRdb gives is from a much larger clone and does not agree with this DNA's translation at residue 3, likely a read error; the protein shown here comes from the DNA. V and J are TRDV2 and TRDJ3; 7 bases align to TRDD3. Looked up from germline, CDR1 is GEAIGNYY and CDR2 is EKD. The CDR3 spans 18 residues. The CDR3 nucleotides read TGTGCCCGTGACGTACTGGGGATAAGCTCCTGGGACACCCGACAGATGTTTTTC. It specifies CARDVLGISSWDTRQMFF.

By share, this clone counts as medium-sized. Germline and junction disagree at one end, which may indicate a read error. V usage is TRDV2 and J usage is TRDJ2; 8 positions agree with TRDD3. Germline assignment: CDR1 GEAIGNYY and CDR2 EKD. The CDR3 consists of 15 residues. CDR3 in DNA: TGTGCCTGTGACGTACTGGGGGCTTTGACAGCACACCTCTTCTTT. Translation: CACDVLGALTAHLFF.